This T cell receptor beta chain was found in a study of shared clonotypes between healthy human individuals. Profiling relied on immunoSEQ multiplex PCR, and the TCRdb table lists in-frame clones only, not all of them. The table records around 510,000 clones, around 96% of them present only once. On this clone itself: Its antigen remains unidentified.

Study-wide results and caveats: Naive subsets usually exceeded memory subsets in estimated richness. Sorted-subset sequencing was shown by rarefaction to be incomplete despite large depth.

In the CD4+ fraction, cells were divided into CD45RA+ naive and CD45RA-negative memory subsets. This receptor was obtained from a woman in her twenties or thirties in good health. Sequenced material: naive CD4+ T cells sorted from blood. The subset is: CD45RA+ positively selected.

CDR3 nucleotide sequence: TGTGCCAGCAGCGTAGAGTGGAGGGGTCGGAGCAATCAGCCCCAGCATTTT. Its protein product is CASSVEWRGRSNQPQHF. The chain is built from TRBV9 and TRBJ1-5; D may be TRBD1 (5 bases). V was cut by 0 bases and J by 1 base, with 14 bases left in between. This CDR3 region has 17 residues. Looked up from germline, CDR1 is SGDLS and CDR2 is YYNGEE.